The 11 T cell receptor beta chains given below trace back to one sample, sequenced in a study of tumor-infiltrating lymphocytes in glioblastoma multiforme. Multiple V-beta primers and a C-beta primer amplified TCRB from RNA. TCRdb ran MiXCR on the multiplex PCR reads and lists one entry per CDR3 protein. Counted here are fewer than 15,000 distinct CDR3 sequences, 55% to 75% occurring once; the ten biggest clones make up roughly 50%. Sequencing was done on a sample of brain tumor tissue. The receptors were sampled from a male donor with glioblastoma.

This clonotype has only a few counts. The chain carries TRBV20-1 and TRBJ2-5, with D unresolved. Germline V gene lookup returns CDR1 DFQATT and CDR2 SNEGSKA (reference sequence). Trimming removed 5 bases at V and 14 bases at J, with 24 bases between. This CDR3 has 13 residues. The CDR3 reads CSAPGQSQETYYF. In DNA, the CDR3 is TGCAGTGCTCCGGGCCAGTCCCAAGAGACCTATTACTTC.

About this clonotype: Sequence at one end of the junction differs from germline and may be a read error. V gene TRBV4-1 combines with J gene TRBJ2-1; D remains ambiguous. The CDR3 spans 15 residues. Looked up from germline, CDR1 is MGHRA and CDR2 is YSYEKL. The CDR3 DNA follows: TGCGTCAGCAGCCAGGAAGAAAAGCCCCTTAATGAGCAGTTCTTC. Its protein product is CVSSQEEKPLNEQFF.

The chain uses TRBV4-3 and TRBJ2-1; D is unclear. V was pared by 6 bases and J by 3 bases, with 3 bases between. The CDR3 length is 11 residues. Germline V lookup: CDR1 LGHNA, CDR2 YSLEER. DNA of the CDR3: TGCGCCAGCAGGGGCTACAATGAGCAGTTCTTC. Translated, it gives CASRGYNEQFF.

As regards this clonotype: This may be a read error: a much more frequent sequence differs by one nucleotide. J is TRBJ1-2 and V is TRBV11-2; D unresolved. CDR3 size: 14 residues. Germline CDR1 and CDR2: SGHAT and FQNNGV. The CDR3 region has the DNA TGTGCCTGCAGCTTAGATTTAACCGGATTTGGCTACACCTTC. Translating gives CACSLDLTGFGYTF.

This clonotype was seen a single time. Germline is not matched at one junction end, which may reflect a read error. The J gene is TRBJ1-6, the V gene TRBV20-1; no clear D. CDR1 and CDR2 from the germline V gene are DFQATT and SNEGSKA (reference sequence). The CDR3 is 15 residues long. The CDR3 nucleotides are TGCAGCGCTAGAGGGTGGGGTTCCGTGACTTCACCCCTCCACTTT. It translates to CSARGWGSVTSPLHF.

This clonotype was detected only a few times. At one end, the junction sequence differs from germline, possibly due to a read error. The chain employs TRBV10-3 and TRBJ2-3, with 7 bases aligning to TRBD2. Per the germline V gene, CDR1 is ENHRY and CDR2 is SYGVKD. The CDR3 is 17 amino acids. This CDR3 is CAIKGSSGGRARDTHYF. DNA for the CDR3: TGTGCCATTAAAGGTTCAAGTGGTGGGAGGGCCAGAGATACGCACTATTTT.

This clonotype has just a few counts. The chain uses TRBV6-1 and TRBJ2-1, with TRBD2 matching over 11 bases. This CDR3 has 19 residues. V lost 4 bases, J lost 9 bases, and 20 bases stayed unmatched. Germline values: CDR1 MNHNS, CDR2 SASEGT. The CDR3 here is CASSGRDPAGTSGPGEQFF. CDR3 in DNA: TGTGCCAGCAGTGGGAGGGACCCAGCCGGGACTAGCGGTCCTGGTGAGCAGTTCTTC.

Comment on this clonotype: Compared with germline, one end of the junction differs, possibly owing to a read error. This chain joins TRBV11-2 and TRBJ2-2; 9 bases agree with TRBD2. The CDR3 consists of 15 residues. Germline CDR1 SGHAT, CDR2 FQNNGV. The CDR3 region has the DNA TGTGCGCAGCTTCCAGCGGGGGGCGGGAACCGGGGAGCTGTTTTT. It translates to CAQLPAGGGNRGAVF.

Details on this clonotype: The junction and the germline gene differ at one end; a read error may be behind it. As DNA, the CDR3 is TGTGCCAGCAGCTCCACTAGCGGCCGACAGCCGAACAATGAGCGGTTCTTC. It specifies CASSSTSGRQPNNERFF. The chain uses TRBV7-9 and TRBJ2-1; 8 bases fit TRBD2. CDR1 SEHNR and CDR2 FQNEAQ come from the germline V gene (reference sequence). The CDR3 spans 17 residues.

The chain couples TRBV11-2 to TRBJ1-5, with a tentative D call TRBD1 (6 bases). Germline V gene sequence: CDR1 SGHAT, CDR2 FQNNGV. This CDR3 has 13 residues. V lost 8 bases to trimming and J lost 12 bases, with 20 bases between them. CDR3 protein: CASRSLMDSSQHF. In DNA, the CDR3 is TGTGCCAGCCGCTCACTAATGGACAGTAGCCAGCATTTT.

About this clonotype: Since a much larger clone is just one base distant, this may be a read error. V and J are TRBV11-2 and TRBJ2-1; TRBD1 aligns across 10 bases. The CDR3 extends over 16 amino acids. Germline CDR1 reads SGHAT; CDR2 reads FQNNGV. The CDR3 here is CASSLFSGQGGNEQVF. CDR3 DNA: TGTGCCAGCAGCTTATTCTCCGGACAGGGGGGGAATGAGCAGGTCTTC.